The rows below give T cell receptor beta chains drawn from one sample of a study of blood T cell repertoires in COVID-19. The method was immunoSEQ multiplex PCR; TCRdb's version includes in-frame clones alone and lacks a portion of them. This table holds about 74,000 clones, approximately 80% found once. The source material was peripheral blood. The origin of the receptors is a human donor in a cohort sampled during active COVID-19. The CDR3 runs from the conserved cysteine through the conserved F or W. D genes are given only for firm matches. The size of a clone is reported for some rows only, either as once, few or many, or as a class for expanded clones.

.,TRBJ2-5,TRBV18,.,TGTGCCAGCGCTCAGGGATTCCAAGAGACCCAGTACTTC,CASAQGFQETQYF
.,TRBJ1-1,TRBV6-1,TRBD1,TGTGCCAGCAGTGGCCGGGACAGGGGATTGAACACTGAAGCTTTCTTT,CASSGRDRGLNTEAFF
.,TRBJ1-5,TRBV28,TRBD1,TGTGCCAGCAGTTCCACAGGGGTAACTCAGCCCCAGCATTTT,CASSSTGVTQPQHF
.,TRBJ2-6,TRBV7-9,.,TGTGCCAGCAGCCCTTCCATATGGCGGACTGGGGCCAACGTCCTGACTTTC,CASSPSIWRTGANVLTF
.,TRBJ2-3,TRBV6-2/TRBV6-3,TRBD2,TGTGCCAGCAGCGCCCCTAGCGGGGGGGCCAGAGATACGCAGTATTTT,CASSAPSGGARDTQYF
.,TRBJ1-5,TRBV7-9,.,TGTGCCAGCAGCTTATCCAAAAGCAATCAGCCCCAGCATTTT,CASSLSKSNQPQHF
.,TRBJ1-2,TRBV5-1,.,TGCGCCAGCAGCTTGGGGCCCGTTCAGGGAGGTGGCTACACCTTC,CASSLGPVQGGGYTF
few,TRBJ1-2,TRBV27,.,TGTGCCAGCAGTTTGGCTTCTAACTATGGCTACACCTTC,CASSLASNYGYTF
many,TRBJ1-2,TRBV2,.,TGTGCCAGCAGTGATAATGGAGGCTATGGCTACACCTTC,CASSDNGGYGYTF
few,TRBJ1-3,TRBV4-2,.,TGTGCCAGCAGCCAAAGCCGACCGGGGACTGGAAACACCATATATTTT,CASSQSRPGTGNTIYF
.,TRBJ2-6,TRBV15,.,TGTGCCACCAGCCTAGGGGTTCCTGGGGCCAACGTCCTGACTTTC,CATSLGVPGANVLTF
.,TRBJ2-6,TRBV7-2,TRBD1,TGTGCCAGCAGCTCCCGGGACAGGTCCTCTGGGGCCAACGTCCTGACTTTC,CASSSRDRSSGANVLTF
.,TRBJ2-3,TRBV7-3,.,TGTGCCAGCAGCTCGCGGGGCTTTAGCACAGATACGCAGTATTTT,CASSSRGFSTDTQYF
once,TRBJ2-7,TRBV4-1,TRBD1,TGCGCCAGCAGCCCCCTGGGACAGGGGATCCACGAGCAGTACTTC,CASSPLGQGIHEQYF
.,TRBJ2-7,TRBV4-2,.,TGTGCCAGCAGCCAAGATCGCCGGGAGCGCGAGCAGTACTTC,CASSQDRREREQYF
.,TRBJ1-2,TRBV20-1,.,TGCAGTGCTAGTTTGGGGGCATCCTATGGCTACACCTTC,CSASLGASYGYTF
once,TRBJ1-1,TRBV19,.,TGTGCCAGTAGGCTAGACAGTATTATGAACACTGAAGCTTTCTTT,CASRLDSIMNTEAFF
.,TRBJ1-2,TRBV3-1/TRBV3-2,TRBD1,TGTGCCAGCAGCCAACAGGGGGCATCTGGCTACACCTTC,CASSQQGASGYTF
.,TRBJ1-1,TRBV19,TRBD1,TGTGCCAGTAGTTTCCTACCGGGACAGGGGTGGGGGAACACTGAAGCTTTCTTT,CASSFLPGQGWGNTEAFF
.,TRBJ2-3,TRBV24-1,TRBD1,TGTGCCACCAGTGATCGGTACAGGGGGGATACGCAGTATTTT,CATSDRYRGDTQYF
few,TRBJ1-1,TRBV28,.,TGTGCCAGCAGTTTTGGCAGGATCTTGAACACTGAAGCTTTCTTT,CASSFGRILNTEAFF
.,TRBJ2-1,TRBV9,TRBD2,TGTGCCAGCAGCGCGAGCGGGACCTACAATGAGCAGTTCTTC,CASSASGTYNEQFF
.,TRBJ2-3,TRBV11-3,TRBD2,TGTGCCAGCAGCTTAGCGGCGGGAGGGCCGGGTGCAGATACGCAGTATTTT,CASSLAAGGPGADTQYF
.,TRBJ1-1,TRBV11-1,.,TGTGCCAGCAGCCCCGGGGCAGGGGAGGGTGAAGCTTTCTTT,CASSPGAGEGEAFF
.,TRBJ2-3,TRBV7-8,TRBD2,TGTGCCAGCAGCTTAGTCCTCGGAGCGGGGGGTACCCGACATACGCAGTATTTT,CASSLVLGAGGTRHTQYF
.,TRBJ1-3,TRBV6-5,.,TGTGCAGCCGGAGATGTAGTCTCTGGAAACACCATATATTTT,CAAGDVVSGNTIYF
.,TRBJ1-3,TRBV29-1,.,TGCAGCGTTGTGCGAGATAGCTCTGGAAACACCATATATTTT,CSVVRDSSGNTIYF
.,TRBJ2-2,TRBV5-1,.,TGCGCCAGCAGCTTGGCCTCCGGGGTAGGGGAGCTGTTTTTT,CASSLASGVGELFF
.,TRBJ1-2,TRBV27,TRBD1,TGTGCCAGCAGTTTCCCTCAAGACAGGGGGTACTATGGCTACACCTTC,CASSFPQDRGYYGYTF
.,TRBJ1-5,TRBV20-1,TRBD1,TGCAGTGCTAGTGGGCGGGACAGGGGCTGGGATCAGCCCCAGCATTTT,CSASGRDRGWDQPQHF
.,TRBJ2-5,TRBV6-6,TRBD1,TGTGCCAGCACCTTGGACAGGGGCCAAGAGACCCAGTACTTC,CASTLDRGQETQYF
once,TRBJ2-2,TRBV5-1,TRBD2,TGCGCCAGCAGGCTGGCTAGCGGGGGGACAACCGGGGAGCTGTTTTTT,CASRLASGGTTGELFF
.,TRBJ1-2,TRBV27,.,TGTGCCACCCGGGGGGTGACCCCCTATGGCTACACCTTC,CATRGVTPYGYTF
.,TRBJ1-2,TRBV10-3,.,TGTGCCATCATGTCGGCAGGAAGTGGCTACACCTTC,CAIMSAGSGYTF
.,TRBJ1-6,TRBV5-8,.,TGTGCCAGCAGCTTGGACAGGGCGTCACCCCTCCACTTT,CASSLDRASPLHF
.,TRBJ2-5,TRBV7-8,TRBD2,TGTGCCAGCAGCTTAGGACTAGCGGGACAAGAGACCCAGTACTTC,CASSLGLAGQETQYF
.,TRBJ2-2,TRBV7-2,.,TGTGCCAGCAGCGACATCACCGGGGAGCTGTTTTTT,CASSDITGELFF
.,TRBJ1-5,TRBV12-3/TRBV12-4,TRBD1,TGTGCCAGCAGCGCCGGGACAGTCGTGCCCCAGCATTTT,CASSAGTVVPQHF
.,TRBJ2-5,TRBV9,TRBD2,TGTGCCAGCAGCGCGACTAGCGGGGCGGGAGAGACCCAGTACTTC,CASSATSGAGETQYF
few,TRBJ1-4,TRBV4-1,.,TGCGCCAGCAGCCAGAGGATCGGGACACGGAATGAAAAACTGTTTTTT,CASSQRIGTRNEKLFF
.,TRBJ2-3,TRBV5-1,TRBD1,TGCGCCAGCAGCCCGGGACAGGGATCCACAGATACGCAGTATTTT,CASSPGQGSTDTQYF
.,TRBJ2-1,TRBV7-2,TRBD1,TGTGCCAGCAGCGCGGGACAGGGGACCTACAATGAGCAGTTCTTC,CASSAGQGTYNEQFF
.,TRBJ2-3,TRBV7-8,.,TGTGCCAGCAGCTTGGGCACCTACACAGATACGCAGTATTTT,CASSLGTYTDTQYF
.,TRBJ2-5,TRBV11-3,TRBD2,TGTGCCAGCAGCTTAGGGGAGACTAGCGGGGAGACCCAGTACTTC,CASSLGETSGETQYF
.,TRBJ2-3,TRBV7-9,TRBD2,TGTGCCAGCAGCAAAAAACCGGGACTAGCGGGTCTCACAGATACGCAGTATTTT,CASSKKPGLAGLTDTQYF
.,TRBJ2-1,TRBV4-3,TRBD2,TGCGCCAGCAGCCCCCGGCGGGGGGACCCGGCCTACAATGAGCAGTTCTTC,CASSPRRGDPAYNEQFF
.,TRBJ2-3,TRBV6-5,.,TGTGCCAGCAGTAGCGATTGGAGCACAGATACGCAGTATTTT,CASSSDWSTDTQYF
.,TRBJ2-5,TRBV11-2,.,TGTGCCAGCAGCTTGCGGCTGGCACCAGAGACCCAGTACTTC,CASSLRLAPETQYF